The 2 T cell receptor beta chains below all came from one sample that was sequenced in a study of T cell repertoires in cytomegalovirus infection. In TCRdb, the reads were re-called with MiXCR into one record per CDR3 protein. The sample lists 450,000 to 600,000 distinct CDR3 sequences, 33% occurring once. Their antigens remain unidentified. Sequenced here: cultured PBMCs, sampled from culture after CMV antigen stimulation. These receptors all stem from a human donor in good health (CMV status not recorded). Some clones in this sample may be carry-over from other donors' samples.

A few counts support this clonotype. V and J are TRBV4-1 and TRBJ1-3; D is unresolved. CDR3 length: 17 residues. The V end lost 0 bases, the J end lost 0 bases, and 12 bases lay between the germline ends. CDR1 and CDR2 (germline): MGHRA, YSYEKL. CDR3 nucleotide sequence: TGCGCCAGCAGCCAAGACGTCGGGTCCAACTCTGGAAACACCATATATTTT. As protein: CASSQDVGSNSGNTIYF.

The table lists this clonotype with a few counts. In nucleotides, the CDR3 is TGCGCCAGCAGCCCGGGACAGGAGTACCAAGAGACCCAGTACTTC. Translating gives CASSPGQEYQETQYF. The genes are TRBV4-3 and TRBJ2-5; 8 bases are shared with TRBD1. J lost 0 bases, V lost 4 bases, and 4 bases had no gene match. The CDR3 is made up of 15 amino acids. Germline loops: CDR1 LGHNA, CDR2 YSLEER.